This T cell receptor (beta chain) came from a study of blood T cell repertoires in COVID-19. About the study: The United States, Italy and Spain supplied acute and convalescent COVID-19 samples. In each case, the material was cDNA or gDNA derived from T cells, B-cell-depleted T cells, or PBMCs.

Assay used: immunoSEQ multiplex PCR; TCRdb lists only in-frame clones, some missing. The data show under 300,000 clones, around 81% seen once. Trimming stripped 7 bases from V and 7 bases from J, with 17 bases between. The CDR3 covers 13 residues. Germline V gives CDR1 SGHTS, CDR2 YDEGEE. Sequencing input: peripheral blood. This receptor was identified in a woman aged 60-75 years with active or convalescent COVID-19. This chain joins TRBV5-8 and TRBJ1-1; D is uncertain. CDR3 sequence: CASDKTRSGEAFF. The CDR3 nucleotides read TGTGCCAGCGACAAAACTAGATCGGGTGAAGCTTTCTTT. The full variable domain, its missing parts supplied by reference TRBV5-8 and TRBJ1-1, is EAGVTQSPTHLIKTRGQQATLRCSPISGHTSVYWYQQALGLGLQFLLWYDEGEERNRGNFPPRFSGRQFPNYSSELNVNALELEDSALYLCASDKTRSGEAFFGQGTRLTVV.